This TCR beta chain originates from a study of cytomegalovirus exposure and HLA in healthy donors. The CDR3 totals 15 residues. Losses at the gene ends were 3 bases for V and 5 bases for J; bases not matched to a gene: 6. Germline CDR1 reads MNHEY; CDR2 reads SMNVEV (reference sequence). Only in-frame clones appear in the TCRdb table, and some are missing; sequencing was by immunoSEQ multiplex PCR. The sample includes 100,000 to 120,000 clones, approximately 85% of them seen just once. This clone came up once. This chain links TRBV27 with TRBJ2-2; the match to TRBD2 covers 7 bases. The sequencing input was PBMCs. The TCR comes from a woman between 18 and 30 years old in good health and CMV-seronegative. The CDR3 sequence: CASSFVLGGTGELFF. CDR3 sequence (DNA): TGTGCCAGCAGTTTCGTCTTGGGGGGGACCGGGGAGCTGTTTTTT.